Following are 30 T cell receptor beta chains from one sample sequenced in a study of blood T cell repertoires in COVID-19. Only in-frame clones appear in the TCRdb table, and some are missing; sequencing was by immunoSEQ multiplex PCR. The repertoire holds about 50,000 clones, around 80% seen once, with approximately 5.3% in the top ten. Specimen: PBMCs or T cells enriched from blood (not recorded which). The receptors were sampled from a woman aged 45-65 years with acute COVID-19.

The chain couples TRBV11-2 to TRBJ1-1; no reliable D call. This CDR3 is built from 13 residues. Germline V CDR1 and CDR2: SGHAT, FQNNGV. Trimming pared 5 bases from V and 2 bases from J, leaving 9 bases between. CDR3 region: CASSPSHNTEAFF. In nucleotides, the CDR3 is TGTGCCAGCAGCCCTAGTCACAACACTGAAGCTTTCTTT.

For the CDR3, the DNA is TGTGCCAGCAGCAACTTAGCGGGGGGACAGAAGGAGACCCAGTACTTC. Amino acid sequence: CASSNLAGGQKETQYF. The rearrangement links TRBV5-4 to TRBJ2-5; 10 nucleotides line up with TRBD2. Germline assignment: CDR1 SGHNT and CDR2 YYREEE (reference sequence). CDR3 size: 16 residues. After removal of 4 bases from V and 5 bases from J, the junction contained 11 bases not matched to a gene.

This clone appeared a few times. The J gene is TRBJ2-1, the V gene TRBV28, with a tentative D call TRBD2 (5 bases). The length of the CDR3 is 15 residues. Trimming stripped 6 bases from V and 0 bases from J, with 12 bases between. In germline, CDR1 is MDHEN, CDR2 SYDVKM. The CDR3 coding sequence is TGTGCCAGCAGAGGACTGTGGTCCTCCTACAATGAGCAGTTCTTC. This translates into CASRGLWSSYNEQFF.

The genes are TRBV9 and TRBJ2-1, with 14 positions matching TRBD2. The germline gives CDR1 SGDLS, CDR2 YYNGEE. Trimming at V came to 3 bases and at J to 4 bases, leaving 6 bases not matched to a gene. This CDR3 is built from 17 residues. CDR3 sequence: CASSASTSGGVYNEQFF. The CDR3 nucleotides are TGTGCCAGCAGCGCTTCGACTAGCGGGGGGGTATACAATGAGCAGTTCTTC. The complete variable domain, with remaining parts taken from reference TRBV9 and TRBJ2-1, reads DSGVTQTPKHLITATGQRVTLRCSPRSGDLSVYWYQQSLDQGLQFLIQYYNGEERAKGNILERFSAQQFPDLHSELNLSSLELGDSALYFCASSASTSGGVYNEQFFGPGTRLTVL.

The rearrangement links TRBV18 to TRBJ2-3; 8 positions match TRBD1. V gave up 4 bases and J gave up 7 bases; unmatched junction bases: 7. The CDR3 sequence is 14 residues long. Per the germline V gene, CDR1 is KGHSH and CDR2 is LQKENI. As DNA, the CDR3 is TGTGCCAGCTCACGACAGGGGCCGGTCAATACGCAGTATTTT. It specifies CASSRQGPVNTQYF.

The CDR3 coding sequence is TGTGCCAGCTCACCCCGACAGGGGGGGACTGAAGCTTTCTTT. As protein: CASSPRQGGTEAFF. The chain combines TRBV18 with TRBJ1-1, with TRBD1 identical over 9 bases. This CDR3 region has 14 residues. With 3 bases clipped from V and 5 bases from J, the junction kept 4 bases outside the gene matches. In germline, CDR1 is KGHSH, CDR2 LQKENI.

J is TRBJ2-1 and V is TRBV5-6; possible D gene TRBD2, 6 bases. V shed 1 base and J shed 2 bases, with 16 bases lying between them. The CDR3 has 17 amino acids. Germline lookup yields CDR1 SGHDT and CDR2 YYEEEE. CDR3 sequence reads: CASSLRPGDITYNEQFF. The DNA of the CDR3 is TGTGCCAGCAGCTTGCGACCGGGGGATATTACCTACAATGAGCAGTTCTTC.

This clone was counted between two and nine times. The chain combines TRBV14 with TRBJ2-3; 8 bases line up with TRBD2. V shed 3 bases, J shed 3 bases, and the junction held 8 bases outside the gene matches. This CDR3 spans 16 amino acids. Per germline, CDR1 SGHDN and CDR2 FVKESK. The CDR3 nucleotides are TGTGCCAGCAGCCACGGGGGGGGTCTAGGAACAGATACGCAGTATTTT. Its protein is CASSHGGGLGTDTQYF.

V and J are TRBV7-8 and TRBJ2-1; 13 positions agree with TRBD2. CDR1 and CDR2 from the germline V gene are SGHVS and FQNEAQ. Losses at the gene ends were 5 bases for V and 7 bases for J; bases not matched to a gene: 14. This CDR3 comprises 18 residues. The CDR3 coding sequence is TGTGCCAGCAGCCTCGCCTACCGGACTAGCGGGGGTCGAAATGAGCAGTTCTTC. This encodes CASSLAYRTSGGRNEQFF.

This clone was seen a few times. CDR3 residues: CASSGRTGGVVDTEAFF. In DNA form, the CDR3 reads TGTGCCAGCAGTGGACGGACAGGGGGTGTCGTCGACACTGAAGCTTTCTTT. V gene TRBV25-1 combines with J gene TRBJ1-1; 10 bases match TRBD1. Germline V gene data show CDR1 as MGHDK and CDR2 as SYGVNS. The CDR3 is 17 amino acids. The trim removed 4 bases at V and 3 bases at J, leaving 11 bases unmatched.

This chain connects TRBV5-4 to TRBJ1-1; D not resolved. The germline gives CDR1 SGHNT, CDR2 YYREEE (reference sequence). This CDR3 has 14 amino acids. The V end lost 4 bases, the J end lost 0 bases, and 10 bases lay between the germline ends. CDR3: CASSLSGLNTEAFF. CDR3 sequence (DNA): TGTGCCAGCAGCCTGTCCGGGTTGAACACTGAAGCTTTCTTT.

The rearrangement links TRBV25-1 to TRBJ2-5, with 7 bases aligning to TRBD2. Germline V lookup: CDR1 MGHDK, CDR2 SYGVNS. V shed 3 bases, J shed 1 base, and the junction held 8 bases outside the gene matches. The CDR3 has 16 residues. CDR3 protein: CASSEGNSGPQETQYF. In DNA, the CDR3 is TGTGCCAGCAGTGAGGGTAATAGCGGGCCCCAAGAGACCCAGTACTTC. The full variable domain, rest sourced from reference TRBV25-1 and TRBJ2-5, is EADIYQTPRYLVIGTGKKITLECSQTMGHDKMYWYQQDPGMELHLIHYSYGVNSTEKGDLSSESTVSRIRTEHFPLTLESARPSHTSQYLCASSEGNSGPQETQYFGPGTRLLVL.

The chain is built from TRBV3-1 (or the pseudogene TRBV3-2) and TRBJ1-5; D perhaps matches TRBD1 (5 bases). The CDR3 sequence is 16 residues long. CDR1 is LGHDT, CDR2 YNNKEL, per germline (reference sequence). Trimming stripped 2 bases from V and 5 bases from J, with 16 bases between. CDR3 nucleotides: TGTGCCAGCAGCCAAAGTCGCCAGGGTTCCGATCAGCCCCAGCATTTT. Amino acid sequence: CASSQSRQGSDQPQHF.

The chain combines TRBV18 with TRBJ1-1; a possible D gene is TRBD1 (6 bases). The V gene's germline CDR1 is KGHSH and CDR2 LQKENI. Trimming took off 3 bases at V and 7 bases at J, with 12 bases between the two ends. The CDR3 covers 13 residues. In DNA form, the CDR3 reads TGTGCCAGCTCACCGGCAGGGGAGAGTGAAGCTTTCTTT. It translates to CASSPAGESEAFF.

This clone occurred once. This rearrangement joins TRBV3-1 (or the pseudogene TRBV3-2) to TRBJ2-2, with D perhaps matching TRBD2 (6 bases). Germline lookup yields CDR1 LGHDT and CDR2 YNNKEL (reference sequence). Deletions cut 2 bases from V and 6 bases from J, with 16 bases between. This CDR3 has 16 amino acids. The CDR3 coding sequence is TGTGCCAGCAGCCAAAGGACCGGGGCGGGGTCCGGGGAGCTGTTTTTT. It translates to CASSQRTGAGSGELFF.

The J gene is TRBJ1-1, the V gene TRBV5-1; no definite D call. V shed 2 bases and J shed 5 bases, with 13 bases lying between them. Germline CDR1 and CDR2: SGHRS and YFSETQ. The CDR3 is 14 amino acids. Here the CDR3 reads CASSLVTVETEAFF. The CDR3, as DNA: TGCGCCAGCAGCTTAGTTACGGTGGAGACTGAAGCTTTCTTT. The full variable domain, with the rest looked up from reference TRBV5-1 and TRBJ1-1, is KAGVTQTPRYLIKTRGQQVTLSCSPISGHRSVSWYQQTPGQGLQFLFEYFSETQRNKGNFPGRFSGRQFSNSRSEMNVSTLELGDSALYLCASSLVTVETEAFFGQGTRLTVV.

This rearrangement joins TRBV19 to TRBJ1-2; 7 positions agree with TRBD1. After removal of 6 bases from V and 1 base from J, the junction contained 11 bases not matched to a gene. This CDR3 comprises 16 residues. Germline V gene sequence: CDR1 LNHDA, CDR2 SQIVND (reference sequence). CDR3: CASSPPFDRVNYGYTF. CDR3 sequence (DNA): TGTGCCAGTAGCCCTCCCTTTGACAGGGTTAACTATGGCTACACCTTC.

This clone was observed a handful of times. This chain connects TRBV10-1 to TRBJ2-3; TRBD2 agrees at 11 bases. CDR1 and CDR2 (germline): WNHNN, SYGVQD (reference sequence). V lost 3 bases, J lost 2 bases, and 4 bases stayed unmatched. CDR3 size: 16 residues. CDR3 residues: CASSDSGGGYTDTQYF. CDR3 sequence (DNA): TGCGCCAGCAGTGATAGCGGGGGGGGATACACAGATACGCAGTATTTT.

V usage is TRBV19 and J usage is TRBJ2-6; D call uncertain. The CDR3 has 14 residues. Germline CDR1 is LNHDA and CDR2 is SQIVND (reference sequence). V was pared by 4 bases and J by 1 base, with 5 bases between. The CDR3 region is CASSTQSGANVLTF. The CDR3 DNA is TGTGCCAGTAGTACACAGTCTGGGGCCAACGTCCTGACTTTC.

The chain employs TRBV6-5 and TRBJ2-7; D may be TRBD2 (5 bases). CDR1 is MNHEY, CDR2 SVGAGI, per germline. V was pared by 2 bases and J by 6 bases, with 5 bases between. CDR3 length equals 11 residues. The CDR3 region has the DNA TGTGCCAGCAGTTACGGGAGCGAGCAGTACTTC. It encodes CASSYGSEQYF.

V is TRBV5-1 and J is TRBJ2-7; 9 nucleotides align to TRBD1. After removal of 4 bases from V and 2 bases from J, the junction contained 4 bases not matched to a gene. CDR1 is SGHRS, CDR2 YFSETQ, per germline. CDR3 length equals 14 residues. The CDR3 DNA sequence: TGCGCCAGCAGCCACGGACAGGGGACCTACGAGCAGTACTTC. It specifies CASSHGQGTYEQYF.

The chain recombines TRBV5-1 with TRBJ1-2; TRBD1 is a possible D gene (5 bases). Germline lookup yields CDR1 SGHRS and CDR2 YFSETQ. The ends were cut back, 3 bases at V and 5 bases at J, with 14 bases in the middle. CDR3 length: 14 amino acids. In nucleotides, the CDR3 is TGCGCCAGCAGCTCGTACAGGCGGGATTATGGCTACACCTTC. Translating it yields CASSSYRRDYGYTF.

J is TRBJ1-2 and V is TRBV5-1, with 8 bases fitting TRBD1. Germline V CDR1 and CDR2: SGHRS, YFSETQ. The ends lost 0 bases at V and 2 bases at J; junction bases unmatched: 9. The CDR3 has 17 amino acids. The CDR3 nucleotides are TGCGCCAGCAGCTTGGGAAGGGGACAGGTTCTAAACTATGGCTACACCTTC. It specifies CASSLGRGQVLNYGYTF.

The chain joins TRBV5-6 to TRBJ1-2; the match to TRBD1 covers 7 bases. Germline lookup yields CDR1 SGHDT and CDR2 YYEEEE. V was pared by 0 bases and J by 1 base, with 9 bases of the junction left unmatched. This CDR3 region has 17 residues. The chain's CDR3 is CASSLGLGGTVNYGYTF. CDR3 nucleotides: TGTGCCAGCAGCTTGGGCCTTGGCGGGACAGTTAACTATGGCTACACCTTC.

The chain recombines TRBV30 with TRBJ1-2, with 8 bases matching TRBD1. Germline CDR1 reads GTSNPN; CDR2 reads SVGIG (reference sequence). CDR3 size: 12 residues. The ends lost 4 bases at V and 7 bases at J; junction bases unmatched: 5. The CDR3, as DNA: TGTGCCTGGACTCAGGGGGCGAGTGGCTACACCTTC. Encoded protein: CAWTQGASGYTF.

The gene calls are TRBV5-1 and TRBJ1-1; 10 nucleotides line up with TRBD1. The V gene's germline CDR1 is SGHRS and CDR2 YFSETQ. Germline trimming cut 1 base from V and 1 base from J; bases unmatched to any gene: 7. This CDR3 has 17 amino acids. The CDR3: CASSLWDRGLSNTEAFF. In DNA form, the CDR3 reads TGCGCCAGCAGCTTGTGGGACAGGGGACTTTCGAACACTGAAGCTTTCTTT.

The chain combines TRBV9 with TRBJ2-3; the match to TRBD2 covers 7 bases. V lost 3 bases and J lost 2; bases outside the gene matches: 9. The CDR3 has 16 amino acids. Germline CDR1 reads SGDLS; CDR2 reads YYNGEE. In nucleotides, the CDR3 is TGTGCCAGCAGCGGCCTTAGCGGGCCCAACACAGATACGCAGTATTTT. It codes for CASSGLSGPNTDTQYF.

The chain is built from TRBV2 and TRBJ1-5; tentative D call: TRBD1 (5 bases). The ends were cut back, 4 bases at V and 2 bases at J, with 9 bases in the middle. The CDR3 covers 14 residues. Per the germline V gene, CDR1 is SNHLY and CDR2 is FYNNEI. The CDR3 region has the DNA TGTGCCAGCAGTGTAAGGGGCGGCAATCAGCCCCAGCATTTT. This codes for CASSVRGGNQPQHF.

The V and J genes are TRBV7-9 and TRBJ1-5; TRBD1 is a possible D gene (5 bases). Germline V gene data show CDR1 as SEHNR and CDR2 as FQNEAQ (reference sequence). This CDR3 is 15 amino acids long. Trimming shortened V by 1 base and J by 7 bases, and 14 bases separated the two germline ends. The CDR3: CASSLESGPAQPQHF. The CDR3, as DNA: TGTGCCAGCAGCTTAGAATCAGGGCCTGCGCAGCCCCAGCATTTT.

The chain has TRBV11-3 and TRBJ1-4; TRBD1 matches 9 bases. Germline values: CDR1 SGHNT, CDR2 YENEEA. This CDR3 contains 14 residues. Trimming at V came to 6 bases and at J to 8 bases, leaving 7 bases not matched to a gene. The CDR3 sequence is CASRYSGQGEKLFF. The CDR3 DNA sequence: TGTGCCAGCAGGTACTCCGGACAGGGGGAAAAACTGTTTTTT.